These T cell receptor beta chains were read from a single sample in a study of cytomegalovirus exposure and HLA in healthy donors. The table came from immunoSEQ multiplex PCR; TCRdb's copy has only in-frame clones and leaves some out. The sample lists approximately 91,000 clones; under 75% were seen once. Sequenced: PBMCs. These receptors were taken from a female donor in good health and CMV-seronegative. Both conserved end residues are part of each CDR3. D genes are given only for firm matches. Size values are once, few and many counts, or a class for expanded clones, and some rows have none.

J: TRBJ2-7; V: TRBV11-2; size: NA; D: TRBD1; CDR3: CASSSGQGLSHEQYF; DNA: TGTGCCAGCAGCTCAGGACAGGGTTTGTCCCACGAGCAGTACTTC
J: TRBJ1-1; V: TRBV7-8; size: NA; D: NA; CDR3: CASQQVAGVLTPSEAFF; DNA: TGTGCCAGCCAACAAGTCGCGGGGGTCCTCACCCCAAGTGAAGCTTTCTTT
J: TRBJ1-2; V: TRBV7-2; size: NA; D: NA; CDR3: CASSLTPLAGYTF; DNA: TGTGCCAGCAGCCTTACCCCTTTGGCTGGCTACACCTTC
J: TRBJ1-1; V: TRBV15; size: NA; D: TRBD1; CDR3: CATSREGRGSTEAFF; DNA: TGTGCCACCAGCAGAGAAGGCAGGGGGAGCACTGAAGCTTTCTTT
J: TRBJ1-2; V: TRBV28; size: NA; D: TRBD1; CDR3: CASSPGQGADGYTF; DNA: TGTGCCAGCAGCCCGGGACAGGGGGCTGATGGCTACACCTTC
J: TRBJ1-4; V: TRBV6-6; size: NA; D: TRBD1; CDR3: CASRTGGSVKLFF; DNA: TGTGCCAGCAGGACAGGGGGCTCCGTAAAACTGTTTTTT
J: TRBJ2-7; V: TRBV5-1; size: NA; D: NA; CDR3: CASSLLVGSGEQYF; DNA: TGCGCCAGCAGCTTGTTGGTAGGCTCGGGGGAGCAGTACTTC
J: TRBJ2-5; V: TRBV12-5; size: NA; D: TRBD2; CDR3: CASGLDRAGGLYETQYF; DNA: TGTGCTAGTGGTTTGGACCGAGCGGGGGGGCTTTATGAGACCCAGTACTTC
J: TRBJ2-5; V: TRBV7-2; size: NA; D: TRBD2; CDR3: CASSHSGGALETQYF; DNA: TGTGCCAGCAGCCATAGCGGGGGGGCCTTGGAGACCCAGTACTTC
J: TRBJ1-3; V: TRBV5-1; size: NA; D: NA; CDR3: CASSLGGSGNTIYF; DNA: TGCGCCAGCAGCTTGGGAGGTTCCGGAAACACCATATATTTT
J: TRBJ2-1; V: TRBV14; size: NA; D: TRBD2; CDR3: CASALAGVAHEQFF; DNA: TGTGCCAGTGCACTAGCGGGAGTAGCCCATGAGCAGTTCTTC
J: TRBJ1-1; V: TRBV6-6; size: NA; D: TRBD1; CDR3: CASSLGQGAEAFF; DNA: TGTGCCAGCAGTCTCGGACAGGGGGCTGAAGCTTTCTTT
J: TRBJ2-1; V: TRBV7-2; size: NA; D: TRBD2; CDR3: CASSPIAGGGVEQFF; DNA: TGTGCCAGCAGCCCAATAGCGGGGGGGGGAGTTGAGCAGTTCTTC
J: TRBJ2-7; V: TRBV13; size: NA; D: NA; CDR3: CASSLRDYEQYF; DNA: TGTGCCAGCAGCTTACGGGACTACGAGCAGTACTTC
J: TRBJ2-2; V: TRBV29-1; size: NA; D: NA; CDR3: CSVVGRDGELFF; DNA: TGCAGCGTCGTAGGGAGAGACGGGGAGCTGTTTTTT
J: TRBJ2-3; V: TRBV5-6; size: NA; D: TRBD2; CDR3: CASSLAAGDYPGTDTQYF; DNA: TGTGCCAGCAGCTTGGCGGCGGGAGACTACCCGGGGACAGATACGCAGTATTTT
J: TRBJ1-2; V: TRBV30; size: NA; D: NA; CDR3: CAWTAGVYGYTF; DNA: TGTGCCTGGACGGCAGGGGTCTATGGCTACACCTTC
J: TRBJ2-7; V: TRBV5-1; size: few; D: NA; CDR3: CASSPAMGGLYEQYF; DNA: TGCGCCAGCAGCCCTGCAATGGGGGGACTTTACGAGCAGTACTTC
J: TRBJ2-3; V: TRBV2; size: few; D: TRBD2; CDR3: CASALREGPVTDTQYF; DNA: TGTGCCAGCGCCCTACGGGAGGGCCCGGTGACAGATACGCAGTATTTT
J: TRBJ1-1; V: TRBV5-1; size: few; D: NA; CDR3: CASSLVARRDTEAFF; DNA: TGCGCCAGCAGCTTGGTGGCCAGACGGGACACTGAAGCTTTCTTT
J: TRBJ1-1; V: TRBV14; size: NA; D: NA; CDR3: CASSRRGFGTEAFF; DNA: TGTGCCAGCAGCAGACGGGGATTTGGAACTGAAGCTTTCTTT
J: TRBJ2-7; V: TRBV30; size: NA; D: TRBD1; CDR3: CAWRPKQGMGEQYF; DNA: TGTGCCTGGAGGCCAAAACAGGGGATGGGCGAGCAGTACTTC
J: TRBJ1-1; V: TRBV10-1; size: NA; D: NA; CDR3: CASSESRGGGSAFF; DNA: TGCGCCAGCAGTGAGTCGAGGGGAGGTGGATCGGCTTTCTTT
J: TRBJ2-7; V: TRBV19; size: NA; D: TRBD1; CDR3: CASSSQTGYEQYF; DNA: TGTGCCAGTAGTTCACAGACAGGGTACGAGCAGTACTTC
J: TRBJ2-1; V: TRBV27; size: NA; D: TRBD2; CDR3: CASSPGTSSYNEQFF; DNA: TGTGCCAGCAGTCCTGGGACTAGCTCCTACAATGAGCAGTTCTTC
J: TRBJ1-1; V: TRBV11-3; size: NA; D: TRBD1; CDR3: CASSRRGQGEAFF; DNA: TGTGCCAGCAGCCGCAGGGGGCAAGGTGAAGCTTTCTTT
J: TRBJ1-2; V: TRBV9; size: once; D: TRBD1; CDR3: CASSVSDRGLVNYGYTF; DNA: TGTGCCAGCAGCGTATCGGACAGGGGGCTAGTTAACTATGGCTACACCTTC